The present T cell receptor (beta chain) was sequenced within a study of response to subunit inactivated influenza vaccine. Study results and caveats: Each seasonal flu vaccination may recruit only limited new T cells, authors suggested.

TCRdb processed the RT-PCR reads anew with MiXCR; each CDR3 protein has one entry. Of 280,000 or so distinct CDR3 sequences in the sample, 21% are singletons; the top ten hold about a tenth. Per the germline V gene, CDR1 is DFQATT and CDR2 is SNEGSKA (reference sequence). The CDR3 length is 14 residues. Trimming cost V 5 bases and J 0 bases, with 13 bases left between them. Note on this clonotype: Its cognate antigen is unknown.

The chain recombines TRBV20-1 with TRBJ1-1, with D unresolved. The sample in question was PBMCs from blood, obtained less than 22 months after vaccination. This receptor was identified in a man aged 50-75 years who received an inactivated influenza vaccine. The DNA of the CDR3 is TGCAGTGCTGATTTGCGGACTGTGAACACTGAAGCTTTCTTT. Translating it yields CSADLRTVNTEAFF.